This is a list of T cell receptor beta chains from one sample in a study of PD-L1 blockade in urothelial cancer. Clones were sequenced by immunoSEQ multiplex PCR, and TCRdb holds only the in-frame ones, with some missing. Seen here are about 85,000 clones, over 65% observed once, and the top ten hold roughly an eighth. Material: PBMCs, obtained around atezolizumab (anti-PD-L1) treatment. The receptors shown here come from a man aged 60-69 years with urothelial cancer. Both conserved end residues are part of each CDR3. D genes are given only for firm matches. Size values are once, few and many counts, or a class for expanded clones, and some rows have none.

CDR3aa: CASSISMEGFSPQHF; CDR3nt: TGTGCCAGTAGTATAAGCATGGAGGGCTTTTCGCCCCAGCATTTT; abundance: -; v_gene: TRBV19; d_gene: -; j_gene: TRBJ1-5
CDR3aa: CASSLDRTGNTIYF; CDR3nt: TGCGCCAGCAGCTTGGACAGGACTGGAAACACCATATATTTT; abundance: -; v_gene: TRBV5-1; d_gene: -; j_gene: TRBJ1-3
CDR3aa: CASSPNRDRLYNEKLFF; CDR3nt: TGTGCCAGCAGCCCTAACCGGGACAGGCTATATAATGAAAAACTGTTTTTT; abundance: -; v_gene: TRBV7-6; d_gene: TRBD1; j_gene: TRBJ1-4
CDR3aa: CASSLGGGAQETQYF; CDR3nt: TGTGCCAGCAGCTTGGGAGGTGGGGCTCAAGAGACCCAGTACTTC; abundance: once; v_gene: TRBV5-6; d_gene: -; j_gene: TRBJ2-5
CDR3aa: CASTVGSEAFF; CDR3nt: TGTGCCAGCACCGTCGGGAGTGAAGCTTTCTTT; abundance: -; v_gene: TRBV28; d_gene: -; j_gene: TRBJ1-1
CDR3aa: CASSWTGSSYEQYF; CDR3nt: TGTGCCAGCAGTTGGACAGGAAGTTCCTACGAGCAGTACTTC; abundance: -; v_gene: TRBV27; d_gene: TRBD1; j_gene: TRBJ2-7
CDR3aa: CASSPSSTGSYEQYF; CDR3nt: TGTGCCAGCAGTCCCTCCTCGACAGGGTCCTACGAGCAGTACTTC; abundance: -; v_gene: TRBV28; d_gene: TRBD1; j_gene: TRBJ2-7
CDR3aa: CASSPPFRDRGSNEQFF; CDR3nt: TGTGCCAGCAGCCCCCCCTTCCGGGACAGGGGATCTAATGAGCAGTTCTTC; abundance: -; v_gene: TRBV7-9; d_gene: TRBD1; j_gene: TRBJ2-1
CDR3aa: CAWSVSLPGNEQFF; CDR3nt: TGTGCCTGGAGTGTTTCTCTCCCGGGAAATGAGCAGTTCTTC; abundance: -; v_gene: TRBV30; d_gene: -; j_gene: TRBJ2-1
CDR3aa: CASSPPVRFSNEQFF; CDR3nt: TGTGCCAGCTCACCACCGGTGAGATTTTCAAATGAGCAGTTCTTC; abundance: once; v_gene: TRBV18; d_gene: -; j_gene: TRBJ2-1
CDR3aa: CSVGKLAGRLETQYF; CDR3nt: TGCAGCGTTGGGAAGCTAGCCGGGAGGTTAGAGACCCAGTACTTC; abundance: once; v_gene: TRBV29-1; d_gene: TRBD2; j_gene: TRBJ2-5
CDR3aa: CASSQHVEAFF; CDR3nt: TGTGCCAGCAGCCAACACGTGGAAGCTTTCTTT; abundance: -; v_gene: TRBV6-5; d_gene: -; j_gene: TRBJ1-1
CDR3aa: CASSLDSGDTQYF; CDR3nt: TGTGCCAGCAGCTTAGACTCAGGAGATACGCAGTATTTT; abundance: -; v_gene: TRBV11-3; d_gene: -; j_gene: TRBJ2-3
CDR3aa: CASVETNYNEQFF; CDR3nt: TGTGCCAGCGTCGAAACAAACTACAATGAGCAGTTCTTC; abundance: few; v_gene: TRBV2; d_gene: -; j_gene: TRBJ2-1
CDR3aa: CATRQGQGDVNTEAFF; CDR3nt: TGTGCCACCAGGCAGGGACAGGGGGATGTCAACACTGAAGCTTTCTTT; abundance: -; v_gene: TRBV15; d_gene: TRBD1; j_gene: TRBJ1-1
CDR3aa: CASSYSGSLDNEQFF; CDR3nt: TGTGCCAGCAGCTATAGCGGGAGCCTAGACAATGAGCAGTTCTTC; abundance: few; v_gene: TRBV28; d_gene: TRBD2; j_gene: TRBJ2-1
CDR3aa: CASSQTSGESSYNEQFF; CDR3nt: TGTGCCAGCAGCCAAACTAGCGGGGAGAGCTCCTACAATGAGCAGTTCTTC; abundance: -; v_gene: TRBV4-2; d_gene: TRBD2; j_gene: TRBJ2-1
CDR3aa: CASSLGTGAYGYTF; CDR3nt: TGTGCCAGCAGCTTGGGAACTGGGGCCTATGGCTACACCTTC; abundance: -; v_gene: TRBV5-4; d_gene: -; j_gene: TRBJ1-2
CDR3aa: CASSPQVPLTEAFF; CDR3nt: TGCGCCAGCAGCCCTCAGGTTCCACTCACTGAAGCTTTCTTT; abundance: few; v_gene: TRBV4-3; d_gene: -; j_gene: TRBJ1-1
CDR3aa: CSVPGDGGGYTF; CDR3nt: TGCAGCGTTCCGGGGGACGGAGGGGGCTACACCTTC; abundance: -; v_gene: TRBV29-1; d_gene: -; j_gene: TRBJ1-2
CDR3aa: CASSQEGAGSGDTQYF; CDR3nt: TGCGCCAGCAGCCAAGAGGGAGCGGGCTCAGGGGATACGCAGTATTTT; abundance: -; v_gene: TRBV4-1; d_gene: -; j_gene: TRBJ2-3
CDR3aa: CASSWTGEETQYF; CDR3nt: TGCGCCAGCAGCTGGACAGGGGAGGAGACCCAGTACTTC; abundance: -; v_gene: TRBV5-1; d_gene: TRBD1; j_gene: TRBJ2-5
CDR3aa: CASSLSGRKADTQYF; CDR3nt: TGTGCCAGCAGTTTAAGCGGGAGGAAAGCAGATACGCAGTATTTT; abundance: -; v_gene: TRBV28; d_gene: TRBD2; j_gene: TRBJ2-3
CDR3aa: CASSFSAVAGEGNEQFF; CDR3nt: TGTGCCAGCAGCTTTAGTGCGGTAGCGGGAGAGGGAAATGAGCAGTTCTTC; abundance: once; v_gene: TRBV7-9; d_gene: TRBD2; j_gene: TRBJ2-1
CDR3aa: CASSWGTAGQGQETQYF; CDR3nt: TGCGCCAGCAGCTGGGGCACAGCCGGGCAGGGACAAGAGACCCAGTACTTC; abundance: -; v_gene: TRBV5-1; d_gene: -; j_gene: TRBJ2-5